The clone carrying this T cell receptor beta chain was picked up many times. Its antigen is currently unknown. The source of the sample is a study of regulatory T cells in long-lasting Graves disease. CDR3 length equals 15 residues. V lost 7 bases, J lost 3 bases, and 18 bases lay in between. Study-level points and caveats: TCR diversity was lower in persistent Graves' patients than in newly diagnosed ones. Persistent cases favored TRBV28, TRBJ1-2 and TRBJ2-5.

For TCR beta, libraries came from iRepertoire HTBI primers and Arm-PCR of CDR3 regions. Original data processing: Across the samples, identification revealed some 64 TRBV and 12 to 15 TRBJ segments. MiXCR, applied by TCRdb to the multiplex PCR reads, yields one record per CDR3 protein. Here the V and J calls rest on TCRdb's processing, not on the authors' analysis. The sample contains 520,000 or so distinct CDR3 sequences, 12% of which appear only once. Time point noted: newly diagnosed GD, antithyroid drugs for less than 3 months. Construction of the TCR library relied on RNA isolated from PBMCs. This same sample was also taken into another study, of T cells in Graves' hyperthyroidism and ophthalmopathy. This second study notes: The study used the HTBI primer set for a first-round RT-PCR of the TCR CDR3.

The source of this sequence is a woman in her twenties or thirties with Graves disease. The V call is TRBV12-3 or TRBV12-4, the J call TRBJ1-1, with D possibly matching TRBD1 (5 bases). The source was peripheral blood mononuclear cells (PBMCs), collected at new diagnosis, from a patient treated with antithyroid drugs. CDR3 bases: TGTGCCAGCACCCTGCGGAGGGGCGCGGACACTGAAGCTTTCTTT. Translating it yields CASTLRRGADTEAFF.